The entry below gives a single T cell receptor beta chain sequence along with its context. Study processing details: Reference gene primer amplification gave nucleated cell count estimates. Profiled with immunoSEQ multiplex PCR; TCRdb holds only in-frame clones, not every one. V, J and clone size are taken as reported in that table, and D and trimming were inferred from the DNA itself. The profile shows about 480,000 clones, approximately 90% of them singletons. This record comes from a study of blood T cell repertoires in COVID-19. Across the whole study: COVID-19 samples collected from the United States, Italy and Spain covered acute and convalescent phases.

The ends lost 4 bases at V and 4 bases at J; junction bases unmatched: 9. CDR3 length: 15 amino acids. Germline CDR1 and CDR2: LNHDA and SQIVND (reference sequence). The chain recombines TRBV19 with TRBJ1-1, with TRBD1 matching 7 bases. The TCR was taken from a woman aged 55-70 years who had recovered from COVID-19. The specimen was PBMCs or T cells enriched from blood (not recorded which). CDR3 sequence reads: CASSSDRAPSTEAFF. CDR3 sequence (DNA): TGTGCCAGTAGTAGCGACAGGGCGCCCAGCACTGAAGCTTTCTTT.